The rows below give T cell receptor beta chains drawn from one sample of a study of blood T cell repertoires in COVID-19. Libraries were prepared by immunoSEQ multiplex PCR; TCRdb keeps only in-frame clonotypes and omits some of them. The sample records around 110,000 clones, 76% being singletons. Sequenced material: peripheral blood. The source of these receptors is a man older than 75 with COVID-19, enrolled during active disease. The CDR3 runs from the conserved cysteine through the conserved F or W. The D gene is left open where the match is weak.

d_gene,j_gene,v_gene,CDR3aa
TRBD1,TRBJ2-3,TRBV3-1/TRBV3-2,CASSQDYGTGGTDTQYF
.,TRBJ2-3,TRBV15,CATSSPPGLQFFDTQYF
TRBD2,TRBJ2-1,TRBV7-9,CASSSGLAARDNEQFF
TRBD1,TRBJ2-7,TRBV29-1,CSVELRGGPSSYEQYF
.,TRBJ2-5,TRBV9,CASSPDLRFGETQYF
TRBD1,TRBJ2-5,TRBV5-1,CASSLYRGEGETQYF
.,TRBJ2-1,TRBV4-2,CASSQGGGERANEQFF
TRBD2,TRBJ2-1,TRBV3-1/TRBV3-2,CASSQLAGAGNEQFF
.,TRBJ1-5,TRBV6-1,CASSEEGWDQPQHF
TRBD2,TRBJ2-3,TRBV24-1,CATSPHGGKNTDTQYF
TRBD1,TRBJ2-5,TRBV7-2,CASRLRGRETQYF
TRBD2,TRBJ2-7,TRBV10-3,CAIRGLADNYEQYF
.,TRBJ1-2,TRBV28,CASSSRAGLGYGYTF
TRBD2,TRBJ2-7,TRBV19,CASSILPGLADTYEQYF
TRBD1,TRBJ1-2,TRBV2,CASIGTGGYGYTF
TRBD1,TRBJ1-2,TRBV6-6,CASSLTQGRANYGYTF
.,TRBJ1-5,TRBV7-9,CASSLLSGQPQHF
TRBD1,TRBJ2-3,TRBV13,CASGTGGTDTQYF
TRBD2,TRBJ2-7,TRBV6-1,CASSEGTRYSYEQYF
TRBD2,TRBJ2-1,TRBV4-3,CASSQASGAISYNEQFF
.,TRBJ1-2,TRBV28,CASRLQGVDGYTF
TRBD2,TRBJ2-5,TRBV4-1,CASSQGGTSGRTHLETQYF
TRBD2,TRBJ2-5,TRBV7-8,CASSLVGLARQETQYF
TRBD1,TRBJ1-2,TRBV28,CASSLYPAGQGHGYTF
.,TRBJ1-1,TRBV7-2,CASSLLGGATEAFF
.,TRBJ2-5,TRBV5-5,CASSLFSGAETQYF
.,TRBJ1-5,TRBV3-1/TRBV3-2,CASSQVEGGQPQHF
.,TRBJ2-1,TRBV28,CASSPIPGGGDNEQFF
TRBD1,TRBJ2-1,TRBV9,CASSFRTGEGSYNEQFF
.,TRBJ2-5,TRBV3-1/TRBV3-2,CASSQGRGPEATQYF
TRBD2,TRBJ2-1,TRBV24-1,CATSDLGLAGGPQFF
TRBD2,TRBJ2-3,TRBV3-1/TRBV3-2,CASSWTSGSPDTQYF
.,TRBJ1-3,TRBV21-1,CASSPDNLRGNTIYF
TRBD2,TRBJ2-1,TRBV19,CASRPGGNPYNEQFF
TRBD1,TRBJ1-4,TRBV2,CASSEGQGRRNEKLFF
TRBD2,TRBJ2-5,TRBV6-5,CASRALAGVETQYF
.,TRBJ1-3,TRBV6-5,CASSYSQGGNTIYF
TRBD1,TRBJ2-7,TRBV18,CASSPQGTGGSYEQYF
.,TRBJ2-3,TRBV24-1,CATSIQSTDTQYF
.,TRBJ1-2,TRBV5-1,CASSSSGLRSYGYTF
.,TRBJ2-3,TRBV21-1,CASCRGTGGPDTQYF
TRBD1,TRBJ2-2,TRBV4-2,CASSQPTGGFTGELFF
.,TRBJ2-7,TRBV6-6,CASSYTRDEQYF
.,TRBJ1-5,TRBV28,CASSYFRGTPQPQHF
.,TRBJ1-6,TRBV10-3,CAISGQSSYNSPLHF
TRBD2,TRBJ2-5,TRBV6-2/TRBV6-3,CASSYLLAGGSETQYF
TRBD1,TRBJ1-3,TRBV18,CASSPGQGASGNTIYF
TRBD1,TRBJ1-2,TRBV7-9,CASSLTGTGVLIYGYTF
.,TRBJ1-1,TRBV7-2,CASRVSPGNTEAFF
TRBD1,TRBJ2-7,TRBV7-2,CASSLGQGSLGEQYF
.,TRBJ2-1,TRBV5-1,CASSSTTGTGNEQFF
.,TRBJ1-4,TRBV28,CASSQGLRVEKLFF
TRBD2,TRBJ2-2,TRBV28,CASSSGGGELFF
.,TRBJ1-5,TRBV30,CAWSRRLNQPQHF
.,TRBJ1-2,TRBV24-1,CATSDSGTQSGYTF